This T cell receptor (beta chain) stems from a study of blood T cells in healthy people across ages. Germline V gives CDR1 MGHRA, CDR2 YSYEKL. After removal of 5 bases from V and 4 bases from J, the junction contained 9 bases not matched to a gene. This CDR3 has 15 residues. For the second PCR, which ran for 7 to 11 cycles, a sample-barcoded 5' primer and a J-beta primer mix were used. TCRdb itself ran the 5' RACE reads through MiXCR, one entry per CDR3 protein. The sample includes over 450,000 distinct CDR3 sequences, around 24% of them seen just once. Study-level results: Diversity of TCR beta correlated strongly with naive T cell percentage.

About this clonotype: Its antigen is unknown.

This sample also belongs to another study, concerning T cells of mothers and their children.

This chain connects TRBV4-1 to TRBJ2-5; 8 nucleotides match TRBD2. The sequencing sample was made of blood. The source of this sequence is a boy younger than 18 in good health. For the CDR3, the DNA is TGCGCCAGCAGCTCCCGTGGGACTAGTGGAGAGACCCAGTACTTC. This translates into CASSSRGTSGETQYF.